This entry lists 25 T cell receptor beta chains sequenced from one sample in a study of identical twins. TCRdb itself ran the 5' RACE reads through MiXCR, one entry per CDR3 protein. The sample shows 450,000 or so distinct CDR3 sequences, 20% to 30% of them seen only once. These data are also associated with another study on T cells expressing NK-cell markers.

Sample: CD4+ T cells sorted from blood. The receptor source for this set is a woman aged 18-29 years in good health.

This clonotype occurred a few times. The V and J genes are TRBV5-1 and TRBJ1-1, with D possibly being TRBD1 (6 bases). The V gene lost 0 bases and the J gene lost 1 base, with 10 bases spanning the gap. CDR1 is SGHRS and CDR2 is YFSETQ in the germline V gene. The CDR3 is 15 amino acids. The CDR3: CASSLAWGANTEAFF. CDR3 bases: TGCGCCAGCAGCTTGGCGTGGGGGGCGAACACTGAAGCTTTCTTT.

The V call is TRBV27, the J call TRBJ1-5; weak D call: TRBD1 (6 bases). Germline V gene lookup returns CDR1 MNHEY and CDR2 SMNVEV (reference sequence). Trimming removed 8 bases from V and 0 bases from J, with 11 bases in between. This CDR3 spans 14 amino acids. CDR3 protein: CASGGQFSNQPQHF. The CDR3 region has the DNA TGTGCCAGCGGAGGACAGTTTAGCAATCAGCCCCAGCATTTT.

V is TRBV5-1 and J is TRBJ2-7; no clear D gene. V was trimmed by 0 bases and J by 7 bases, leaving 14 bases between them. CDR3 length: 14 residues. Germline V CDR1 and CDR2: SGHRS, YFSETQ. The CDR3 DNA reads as TGCGCCAGCAGCTTGGACCCGAGGATGGGTGAGCAGTACTTC. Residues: CASSLDPRMGEQYF.

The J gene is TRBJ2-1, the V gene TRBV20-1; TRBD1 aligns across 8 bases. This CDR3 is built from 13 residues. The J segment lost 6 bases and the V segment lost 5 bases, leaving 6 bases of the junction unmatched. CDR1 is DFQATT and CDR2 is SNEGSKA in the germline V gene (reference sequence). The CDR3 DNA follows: TGCAGTGCTCGGGACAGGAATGGCAATGAGCAGTTCTTC. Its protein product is CSARDRNGNEQFF.

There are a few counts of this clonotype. This CDR3 reads CSAPPPRDTGELFF. For the CDR3, the DNA is TGCAGTGCTCCCCCACCGAGGGACACCGGGGAGCTGTTTTTT. The rearrangement uses TRBV20-1 and TRBJ2-2; D possibly corresponds to TRBD2 (5 bases). The CDR3 has 14 residues. Germline CDR1 is DFQATT and CDR2 is SNEGSKA (reference sequence). V dropped 5 bases and J dropped 3 bases, with 13 bases sitting between them.

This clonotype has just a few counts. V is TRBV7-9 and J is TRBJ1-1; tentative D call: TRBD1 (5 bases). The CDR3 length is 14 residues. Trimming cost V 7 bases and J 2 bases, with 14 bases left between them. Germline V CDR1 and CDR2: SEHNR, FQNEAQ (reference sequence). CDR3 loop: CASIRDGKNTEAFF. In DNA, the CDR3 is TGTGCCAGCATCCGGGACGGCAAAAACACTGAAGCTTTCTTT.

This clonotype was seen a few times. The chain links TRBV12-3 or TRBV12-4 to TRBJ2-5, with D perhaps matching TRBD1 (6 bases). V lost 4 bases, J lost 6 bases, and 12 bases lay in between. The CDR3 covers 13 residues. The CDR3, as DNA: TGTGCCAGCAGTTCGGACAGTACGAAGACCCAGTACTTC. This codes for CASSSDSTKTQYF.

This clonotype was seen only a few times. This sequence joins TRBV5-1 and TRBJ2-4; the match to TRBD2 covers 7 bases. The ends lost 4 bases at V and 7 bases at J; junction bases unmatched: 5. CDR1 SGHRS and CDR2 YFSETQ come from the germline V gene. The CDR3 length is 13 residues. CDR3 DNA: TGCGCCAGCAGCGGCGAGGGAGGGAACATTCAGTACTTC. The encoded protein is CASSGEGGNIQYF.

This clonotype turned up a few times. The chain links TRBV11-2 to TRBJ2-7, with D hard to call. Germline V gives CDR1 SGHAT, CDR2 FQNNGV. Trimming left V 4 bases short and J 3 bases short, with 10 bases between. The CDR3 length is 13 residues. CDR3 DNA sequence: TGTGCCAGCAGCTCCATCCCCATCTACGAGCAGTACTTC. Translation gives CASSSIPIYEQYF.

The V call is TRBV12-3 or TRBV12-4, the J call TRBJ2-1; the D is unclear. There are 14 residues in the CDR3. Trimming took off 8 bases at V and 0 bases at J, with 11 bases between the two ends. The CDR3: CASLWGHSYNEQFF. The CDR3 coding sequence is TGTGCCAGCCTTTGGGGTCACTCCTACAATGAGCAGTTCTTC.

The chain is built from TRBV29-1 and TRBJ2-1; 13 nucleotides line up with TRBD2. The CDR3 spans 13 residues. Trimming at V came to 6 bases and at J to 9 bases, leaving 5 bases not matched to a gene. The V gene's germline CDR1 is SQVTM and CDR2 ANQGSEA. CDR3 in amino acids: CSVRTSGGGEQFF. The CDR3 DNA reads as TGCAGCGTCCGGACTAGCGGGGGTGGTGAGCAGTTCTTC.

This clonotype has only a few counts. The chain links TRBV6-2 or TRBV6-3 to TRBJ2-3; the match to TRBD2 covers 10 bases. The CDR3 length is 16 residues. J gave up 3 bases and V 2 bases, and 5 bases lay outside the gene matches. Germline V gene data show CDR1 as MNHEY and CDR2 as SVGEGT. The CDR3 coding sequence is TGTGCCAGCAGTTACGAGTTAGCGGGAGGTACAGATACGCAGTATTTT. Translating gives CASSYELAGGTDTQYF.

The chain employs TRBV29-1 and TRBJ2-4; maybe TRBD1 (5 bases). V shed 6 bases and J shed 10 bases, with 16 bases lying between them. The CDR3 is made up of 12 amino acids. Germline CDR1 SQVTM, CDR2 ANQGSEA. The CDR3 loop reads CSVVGQDEIQYF. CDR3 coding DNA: TGCAGCGTGGTTGGACAAGATGAGATTCAGTACTTC.

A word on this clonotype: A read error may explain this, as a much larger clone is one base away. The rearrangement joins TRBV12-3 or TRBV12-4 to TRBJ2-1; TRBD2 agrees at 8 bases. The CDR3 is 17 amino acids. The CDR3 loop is CACSLGTRALGVNEQFF. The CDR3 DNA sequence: TGTGCCTGCAGTCTCGGGACTAGAGCCCTAGGGGTCAATGAGCAGTTCTTC.

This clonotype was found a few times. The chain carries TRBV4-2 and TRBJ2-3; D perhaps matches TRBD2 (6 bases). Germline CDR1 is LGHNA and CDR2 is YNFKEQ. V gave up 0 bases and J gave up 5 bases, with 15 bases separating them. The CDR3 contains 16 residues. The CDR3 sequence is CASSQEASGYIDTQYF. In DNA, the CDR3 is TGTGCCAGCAGCCAAGAGGCCAGCGGGTATATAGATACGCAGTATTTT.

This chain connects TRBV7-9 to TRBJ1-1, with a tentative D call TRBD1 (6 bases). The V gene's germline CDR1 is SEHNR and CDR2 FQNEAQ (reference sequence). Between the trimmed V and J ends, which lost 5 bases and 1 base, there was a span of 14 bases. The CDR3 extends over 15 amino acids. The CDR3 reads CASSPRSGANTEAFF. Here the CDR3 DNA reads TGTGCCAGCAGCCCCCGGTCAGGGGCGAACACTGAAGCTTTCTTT.

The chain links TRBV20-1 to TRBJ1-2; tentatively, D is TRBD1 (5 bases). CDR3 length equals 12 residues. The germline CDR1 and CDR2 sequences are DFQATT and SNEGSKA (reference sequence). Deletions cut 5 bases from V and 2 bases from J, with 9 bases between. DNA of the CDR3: TGCAGTGCTCCGGAGGGGAACTATGGCTACACCTTC. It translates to CSAPEGNYGYTF.

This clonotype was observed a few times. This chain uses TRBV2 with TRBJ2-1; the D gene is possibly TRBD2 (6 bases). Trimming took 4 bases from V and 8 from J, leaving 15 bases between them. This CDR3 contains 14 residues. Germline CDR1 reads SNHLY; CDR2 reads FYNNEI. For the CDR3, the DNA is TGTGCCAGCAGTGTATGGAGGGGTGGGGATGAGCAGTTCTTC. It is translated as CASSVWRGGDEQFF.

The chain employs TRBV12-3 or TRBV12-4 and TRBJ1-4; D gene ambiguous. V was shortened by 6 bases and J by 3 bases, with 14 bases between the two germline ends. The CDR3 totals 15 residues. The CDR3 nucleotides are TGTGCCAGCAGCCGGAGGAGGGCGGCTAATGAAAAACTGTTTTTT. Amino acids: CASSRRRAANEKLFF.

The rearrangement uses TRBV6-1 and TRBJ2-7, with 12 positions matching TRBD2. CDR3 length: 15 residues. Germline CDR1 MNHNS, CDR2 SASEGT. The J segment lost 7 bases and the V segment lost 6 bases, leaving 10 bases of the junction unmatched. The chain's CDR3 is CASRTSSGRAGEQYF. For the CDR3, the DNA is TGTGCCAGCAGAACCTCTAGCGGGAGGGCCGGGGAGCAGTACTTC.

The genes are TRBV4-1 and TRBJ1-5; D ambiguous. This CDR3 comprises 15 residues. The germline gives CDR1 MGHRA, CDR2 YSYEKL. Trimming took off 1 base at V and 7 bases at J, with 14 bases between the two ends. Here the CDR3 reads CASSQVLPPLQPQHF. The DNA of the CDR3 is TGCGCCAGCAGCCAAGTCTTACCCCCCCTCCAGCCCCAGCATTTT.

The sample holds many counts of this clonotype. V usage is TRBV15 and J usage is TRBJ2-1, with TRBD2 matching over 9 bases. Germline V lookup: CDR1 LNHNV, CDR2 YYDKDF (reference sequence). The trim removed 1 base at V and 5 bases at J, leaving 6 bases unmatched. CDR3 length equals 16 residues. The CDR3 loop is CATSRGPGLAHNEQFF. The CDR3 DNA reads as TGTGCCACCAGCAGAGGTCCGGGACTAGCCCACAATGAGCAGTTCTTC. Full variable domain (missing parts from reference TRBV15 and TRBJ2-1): DAMVIQNPRYQVTQFGKPVTLSCSQTLNHNVMYWYQQKSSQAPKLLFHYYDKDFNNEADTPDNFQSRRPNTSFCFLDIRSPGLGDTAMYLCATSRGPGLAHNEQFFGPGTRLTVL.

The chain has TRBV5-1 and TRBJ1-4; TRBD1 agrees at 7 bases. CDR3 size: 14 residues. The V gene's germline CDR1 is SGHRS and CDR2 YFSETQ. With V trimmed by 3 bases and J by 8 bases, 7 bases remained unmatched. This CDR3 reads CASSWRGPEEKLFF. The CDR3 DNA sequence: TGCGCCAGCAGCTGGAGGGGGCCCGAAGAAAAACTGTTTTTT.

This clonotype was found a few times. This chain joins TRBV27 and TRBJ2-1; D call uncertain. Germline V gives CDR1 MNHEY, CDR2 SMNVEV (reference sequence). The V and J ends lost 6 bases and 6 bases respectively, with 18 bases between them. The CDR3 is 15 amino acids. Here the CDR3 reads CASSPWGRVRNEQFF. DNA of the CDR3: TGTGCCAGCAGCCCCTGGGGTAGGGTACGCAATGAGCAGTTCTTC.

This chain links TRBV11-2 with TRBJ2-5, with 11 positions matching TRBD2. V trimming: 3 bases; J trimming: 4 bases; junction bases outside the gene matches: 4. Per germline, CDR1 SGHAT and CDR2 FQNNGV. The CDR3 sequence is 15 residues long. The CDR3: CASSFSGGASETQYF. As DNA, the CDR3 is TGTGCCAGCAGCTTTAGCGGGGGGGCCTCAGAGACCCAGTACTTC.